These T cell receptor beta chains were read from a single sample in a study of tumor-infiltrating lymphocytes in localized non-small cell lung cancer. Libraries were prepared by immunoSEQ multiplex PCR; TCRdb keeps only in-frame clonotypes and omits some of them. The sample consists of 15,000 to 20,000 clones, 65% to 85% of them appearing once. Sequencing input: uninvolved lung tissue not adjacent to the tumor. These receptor sequences come from a human donor with non-small cell lung cancer. The CDR3 runs from the conserved cysteine through the conserved F or W. The order of the fields is V gene, clone size, D gene, J gene, CDR3 protein, CDR3 DNA. D genes are given only for firm matches. Rows may omit the clone size; those that give it use once, few, many or a size class.

TRBV10-3,.,.,TRBJ2-7,CAISGKSGGYEQYF,TGTGCCATCAGTGGAAAATCCGGGGGCTACGAGCAGTACTTC
TRBV5-1,.,TRBD1,TRBJ2-1,CASSPLGTGTNEQFF,TGCGCCAGCAGCCCCTTGGGGACAGGGACAAATGAGCAGTTCTTC
TRBV7-9,.,.,TRBJ1-2,CASSSDRISNYGYTF,TGTGCCAGCAGCTCCGACAGAATTTCTAACTATGGCTACACCTTC
TRBV14,.,.,TRBJ2-4,CASSQELWSIQYF,TGTGCCAGCAGCCAAGAGCTCTGGTCTATTCAGTACTTC
TRBV20-1,.,.,TRBJ1-2,CSAQDRNGYTF,TGCAGTGCACAGGACAGAAATGGCTACACCTTC
TRBV5-1,few,.,TRBJ2-6,CASSLENSGANVLTF,TGCGCCAGCAGCTTGGAAAACTCTGGGGCCAACGTCCTGACTTTC
TRBV18,.,.,TRBJ2-5,CASSPPRGQETQYF,TGTGCCAGCTCACCACCTCGGGGCCAAGAGACCCAGTACTTC
TRBV5-5,.,.,TRBJ2-2,CASSRDRANTGELFF,TGTGCCAGCAGCCGGGACCGCGCGAACACCGGGGAGCTGTTTTTT
TRBV27,.,TRBD2,TRBJ2-2,CASSPGLTNTGELFF,TGTGCCAGCAGTCCGGGACTAACCAACACCGGGGAGCTGTTTTTT
TRBV5-1,.,.,TRBJ1-6,CASSLEGKDSPLHF,TGCGCCAGCAGCTTGGAGGGCAAGGATTCACCCCTCCACTTT
TRBV6-1,.,TRBD1,TRBJ2-2,CASSGTGDLTGELFF,TGTGCCAGCAGTGGGACAGGGGACCTCACCGGGGAGCTGTTTTTT
TRBV10-3,.,.,TRBJ1-1,CAIRGSRRDTEAFF,TGTGCCATCAGGGGGTCCCGGCGGGACACTGAAGCTTTCTTT
TRBV5-1,.,.,TRBJ2-7,CASSLEGSTGYEQYF,TGCGCCAGCAGCTTGGAGGGATCTACAGGCTACGAGCAGTACTTC
TRBV28,.,.,TRBJ1-5,CASSGIRGPSNQPQHF,TGTGCCAGCAGTGGGATTAGGGGACCTAGCAATCAGCCCCAGCATTTT
TRBV6-5,once,TRBD1,TRBJ1-2,CASSSGTGGVFGYTF,TGTGCCAGCAGTTCTGGGACAGGGGGCGTTTTTGGCTACACCTTC
TRBV30,.,.,TRBJ2-1,CAWSETASSYNEQFF,TGTGCCTGGAGTGAGACAGCTAGCTCCTACAATGAGCAGTTCTTC
TRBV2,.,TRBD1,TRBJ2-3,CASSSGQTTDTQYF,TGTGCCAGCAGCTCGGGACAGACCACAGATACGCAGTATTTT
TRBV19,.,.,TRBJ1-2,CASSIVPRDIGYTF,TGTGCCAGTAGTATTGTCCCCCGGGACATTGGCTACACCTTC
TRBV9,few,.,TRBJ2-1,CASSVEGESSYNEQFF,TGTGCCAGCAGCGTAGAGGGAGAAAGCTCCTACAATGAGCAGTTCTTC
TRBV28,.,TRBD1,TRBJ2-7,CASSSGQGGRWYF,TGTGCCAGCAGTTCGGGACAGGGAGGAAGGTGGTACTTC
TRBV19,.,.,TRBJ2-3,CASTSGGGTDTQYF,TGTGCCAGTACCTCCGGCGGGGGCACAGATACGCAGTATTTT
TRBV27,few,TRBD2,TRBJ2-7,CASSPTSRGEQYF,TGTGCCAGCTCCCCGACTAGCCGTGGGGAGCAGTACTTC
TRBV28,.,TRBD1,TRBJ2-7,CASSPGQTYEQYF,TGTGCCAGCAGTCCGGGACAGACCTACGAGCAGTACTTC
TRBV6-1,.,TRBD1,TRBJ2-7,CASLDHGTDPYEQYF,TGTGCCAGCCTTGACCACGGGACAGATCCCTACGAGCAGTACTTC
TRBV7-3,.,.,TRBJ1-1,CASSLNSLNTEAFF,TGTGCCAGCAGCTTGAACAGTTTGAACACTGAAGCTTTCTTT
TRBV6-1,.,.,TRBJ2-7,CASSPEWGVEQYF,TGTGCCAGCAGCCCAGAGTGGGGCGTCGAGCAGTACTTC
TRBV11-2,.,TRBD1,TRBJ2-5,CASSLAPLGRGFQETQYF,TGTGCCAGCAGCTTAGCCCCTTTGGGCAGGGGGTTCCAAGAGACCCAGTACTTC
TRBV2,medium-sized,.,TRBJ1-5,CASRGLSTGQPQHF,TGTGCCAGCAGGGGACTCTCAACGGGTCAGCCCCAGCATTTT
TRBV6-1,.,.,TRBJ2-6,CASSLTGANVLTF,TGTGCCAGCAGTCTAACTGGGGCCAACGTCCTGACTTTC
TRBV18,.,.,TRBJ1-1,CASSPLQGGTEAFF,TGTGCCAGCTCACCTCTTCAGGGTGGTACTGAAGCTTTCTTT
TRBV5-1,few,.,TRBJ1-2,CASSLGQPGYTF,TGCGCCAGCAGCTTGGGACAACCAGGCTACACCTTC
TRBV7-9,once,TRBD1,TRBJ2-1,CASSYIPGQGDNEQFF,TGTGCCAGCAGCTATATACCGGGACAGGGCGACAATGAGCAGTTCTTC
TRBV27,.,.,TRBJ1-2,CASSLNGGATIYGYTF,TGTGCCAGCAGTCTTAACGGAGGGGCGACCATCTATGGCTACACCTTC
TRBV5-1,.,TRBD2,TRBJ2-2,CASSLTGGTLVPGELFF,TGCGCCAGCAGCTTAACGGGGGGGACTCTTGTTCCCGGGGAGCTGTTTTTT
TRBV7-9,.,.,TRBJ1-5,CASSLGRDQPQHF,TGTGCCAGCAGCTTAGGTCGTGATCAGCCCCAGCATTTT
TRBV30,.,.,TRBJ2-7,CAGDGGVEQYF,TGTGCCGGGGACGGAGGGGTCGAGCAGTACTTC
TRBV4-1,.,TRBD2,TRBJ2-7,CASSQSNPGLAAYEQYF,TGCGCCAGCAGCCAATCGAACCCGGGACTAGCGGCCTACGAGCAGTACTTC
TRBV11-2,.,.,TRBJ2-7,CASSLDLIREQYF,TGTGCCAGCAGCTTAGATCTAATCCGCGAGCAGTACTTC
TRBV6-1,.,.,TRBJ1-2,CASSVWAEDYGYTF,TGTGCCAGCAGTGTTTGGGCCGAGGACTATGGCTACACCTTC
TRBV18,.,.,TRBJ1-1,CASSPGVPEAFF,TGTGCCAGCTCACCTGGGGTCCCTGAAGCTTTCTTT
TRBV11-2,.,.,TRBJ2-1,CASSLYYGGAMNEQFF,TGTGCCAGCAGCTTATATTACGGGGGCGCGATGAATGAGCAGTTCTTC
TRBV30,few,.,TRBJ1-5,CAWKKGFNQPQHF,TGTGCCTGGAAAAAGGGGTTTAATCAGCCCCAGCATTTT
TRBV6-1,.,TRBD1,TRBJ2-1,CASSVWSDRGQGQEQFF,TGTGCCAGCAGTGTGTGGTCGGACAGGGGGCAGGGGCAAGAGCAGTTCTTC
TRBV6-1,.,TRBD2,TRBJ2-1,CASSEGRRGLAGGLGCEQFF,TGTGCCAGCAGTGAAGGTAGAAGGGGACTAGCGGGAGGTTTAGGGTGTGAGCAGTTCTTC
TRBV19,.,TRBD1,TRBJ1-1,CASSIGQGLVEAEAFF,TGTGCCAGTAGTATAGGACAGGGGCTCGTAGAGGCTGAAGCTTTCTTT
TRBV7-2,.,.,TRBJ1-1,CASSRDDRPNTEAFF,TGTGCCAGCAGCCGGGATGACAGACCGAACACTGAAGCTTTCTTT
TRBV29-1,.,.,TRBJ2-7,CSVTERYEQYF,TGCAGCGTGACAGAAAGGTACGAGCAGTACTTC
TRBV5-6,.,.,TRBJ2-5,CASSLGAGTRKETQYF,TGTGCCAGCAGCTTGGGAGCCGGGACCCGGAAAGAGACCCAGTACTTC
TRBV30,.,.,TRBJ1-2,CAWSLQSGGYTF,TGTGCCTGGAGTCTCCAATCGGGTGGCTACACCTTC
TRBV5-1,.,TRBD1,TRBJ1-4,CASRPGTANEKLFF,TGCGCCAGCAGACCCGGGACAGCTAATGAAAAACTGTTTTTT
TRBV6-6,few,.,TRBJ1-2,CASSYGSGNGYTF,TGTGCCAGCAGTTACGGGTCAGGGAATGGCTACACCTTC
TRBV11-3,.,.,TRBJ2-7,CASSLDSLSYEQYF,TGTGCCAGCAGCTTAGACAGCCTCTCCTACGAGCAGTACTTC
TRBV20-1,.,.,TRBJ2-1,CSATRYNEQFF,TGCAGTGCTACGCGTTACAATGAGCAGTTCTTC